This is a list of T cell receptor beta chains from one sample in a study of post-analysis software for immune sequencing data. TCRdb processed the PCR reads anew with MiXCR; each CDR3 protein has one entry. Among hundreds of thousands of distinct CDR3 sequences, roughly three fifths were seen once, and the ten largest hold approximately 10%. The sample comprised blood. The source is a girl aged 2-10 years with multiple sclerosis. The CDR3 runs from the conserved cysteine through the conserved F or W. The order of the fields is clone size, D gene, J gene, V gene, CDR3 protein, CDR3 DNA. The D gene is left open where the match is weak. Some rows mark clone size as missing; the rest say once, few, many or name a class of expanded clone.

clone size: NA
D gene: NA
J gene: TRBJ1-2
V gene: TRBV7-9
CDR3 protein: CASSSRVPDAYYGYTF
CDR3 DNA: TGTGCCAGCAGCTCAAGAGTCCCGGACGCCTACTATGGCTACACCTTC

clone size: few
D gene: NA
J gene: TRBJ1-2
V gene: TRBV29-1
CDR3 protein: CSVPDTNYGYTF
CDR3 DNA: TGCAGCGTCCCGGACACTAACTATGGCTACACCTTC

clone size: NA
D gene: TRBD1
J gene: TRBJ1-2
V gene: TRBV27
CDR3 protein: CASSSDRGPFYGYTF
CDR3 DNA: TGTGCCAGCAGTTCCGACAGGGGGCCATTCTATGGCTACACCTTC

clone size: NA
D gene: NA
J gene: TRBJ2-7
V gene: TRBV5-1
CDR3 protein: CASGHGSPGNEQYF
CDR3 DNA: TGCGCCAGCGGTCACGGGAGCCCCGGGAACGAGCAGTACTTC

clone size: NA
D gene: NA
J gene: TRBJ2-6
V gene: TRBV4-3
CDR3 protein: CASSQERSLSGANVLTF
CDR3 DNA: TGCGCCAGCAGCCAAGAAAGATCGCTCTCTGGGGCCAACGTCCTGACTTTC

clone size: once
D gene: TRBD1
J gene: TRBJ1-2
V gene: TRBV10-3
CDR3 protein: CAISGGTDQNYGYTF
CDR3 DNA: TGTGCCATCAGTGGCGGGACAGACCAAAACTATGGCTACACCTTC

clone size: NA
D gene: TRBD2
J gene: TRBJ2-3
V gene: TRBV7-3
CDR3 protein: CASGLNLAGGTTDTQYF
CDR3 DNA: TGTGCCAGCGGCTTAAATCTAGCGGGAGGAACCACAGATACGCAGTATTTT

clone size: NA
D gene: TRBD1
J gene: TRBJ1-2
V gene: TRBV29-1
CDR3 protein: CSVEDRGRYGYTF
CDR3 DNA: TGCAGCGTTGAGGACAGGGGGCGCTATGGCTACACCTTC

clone size: NA
D gene: NA
J gene: TRBJ2-1
V gene: TRBV6-4
CDR3 protein: CASSVGESSYNEQFF
CDR3 DNA: TGTGCCAGCAGTGTGGGAGAGAGCTCCTACAATGAGCAGTTCTTC

clone size: few
D gene: TRBD1
J gene: TRBJ2-1
V gene: TRBV12-3/TRBV12-4
CDR3 protein: CASSIPTGGAGNEQFF
CDR3 DNA: TGTGCCAGCAGCATCCCAACAGGGGGCGCGGGCAATGAGCAGTTCTTC

clone size: NA
D gene: NA
J gene: TRBJ2-1
V gene: TRBV20-1
CDR3 protein: CSARPLGSYNEQFF
CDR3 DNA: TGCAGTGCTAGACCATTGGGGAGCTACAATGAGCAGTTCTTC

clone size: few
D gene: NA
J gene: TRBJ1-5
V gene: TRBV7-8
CDR3 protein: CASSFRGMYQPQHF
CDR3 DNA: TGTGCCAGCAGCTTCAGGGGAATGTATCAGCCCCAGCATTTT

clone size: NA
D gene: TRBD1
J gene: TRBJ1-1
V gene: TRBV7-9
CDR3 protein: CASSARQGLFKTNTEAFF
CDR3 DNA: TGTGCCAGCAGCGCCCGACAGGGACTTTTTAAAACAAACACTGAAGCTTTCTTT

clone size: NA
D gene: TRBD1
J gene: TRBJ1-1
V gene: TRBV4-1
CDR3 protein: CASSSTGDEAFF
CDR3 DNA: TGCGCCAGCAGCTCGACAGGGGATGAAGCTTTCTTT

clone size: once
D gene: NA
J gene: TRBJ2-7
V gene: TRBV29-1
CDR3 protein: CSVWVGGYEQYF
CDR3 DNA: TGCAGCGTGTGGGTAGGAGGCTACGAGCAGTACTTC

clone size: few
D gene: TRBD1
J gene: TRBJ2-2
V gene: TRBV29-1
CDR3 protein: CSVGLRDRGQVGTGELFF
CDR3 DNA: TGCAGCGTTGGATTACGGGACAGGGGGCAAGTGGGGACCGGGGAGCTGTTTTTT

clone size: few
D gene: TRBD2
J gene: TRBJ2-7
V gene: TRBV6-5
CDR3 protein: CASRVEGGYEQYF
CDR3 DNA: TGTGCCAGCCGTGTCGAGGGAGGGTACGAGCAGTACTTC

clone size: few
D gene: NA
J gene: TRBJ2-1
V gene: TRBV4-1
CDR3 protein: CASSQDPTSSEGNEQFF
CDR3 DNA: TGCGCCAGCAGCCAAGATCCAACTAGCTCGGAGGGTAATGAGCAGTTCTTC

clone size: NA
D gene: NA
J gene: TRBJ2-3
V gene: TRBV13
CDR3 protein: CASSSRITDTQYF
CDR3 DNA: TGTGCCAGCAGCTCACGTATCACAGATACGCAGTATTTT

clone size: few
D gene: NA
J gene: TRBJ2-7
V gene: TRBV27
CDR3 protein: CASSPLPGAGEQYF
CDR3 DNA: TGTGCCAGCTCCCCACTACCAGGGGCCGGCGAGCAGTACTTC

clone size: few
D gene: TRBD2
J gene: TRBJ2-7
V gene: TRBV2
CDR3 protein: CASSDLAGTVEQYF
CDR3 DNA: TGTGCCAGCAGTGACCTAGCGGGAACGGTCGAGCAGTACTTC

clone size: few
D gene: TRBD1
J gene: TRBJ2-7
V gene: TRBV5-1
CDR3 protein: CASSARTGDDEQYF
CDR3 DNA: TGCGCCAGCAGTGCCCGGACAGGGGACGACGAGCAGTACTTC

clone size: few
D gene: NA
J gene: TRBJ1-5
V gene: TRBV10-3
CDR3 protein: CAISEMDAAQPQHF
CDR3 DNA: TGTGCCATCAGTGAAATGGACGCGGCGCAGCCCCAGCATTTT

clone size: NA
D gene: NA
J gene: TRBJ2-7
V gene: TRBV5-1
CDR3 protein: CASSMDSTTYEQYF
CDR3 DNA: TGCGCCAGCAGCATGGACAGCACTACCTACGAGCAGTACTTC

clone size: few
D gene: NA
J gene: TRBJ2-7
V gene: TRBV11-1
CDR3 protein: CASSYRDGGPYEQYF
CDR3 DNA: TGTGCCAGCAGCTACCGGGACGGAGGACCCTACGAGCAGTACTTC

clone size: NA
D gene: TRBD1
J gene: TRBJ1-4
V gene: TRBV25-1
CDR3 protein: CASSRGGEKLFF
CDR3 DNA: TGTGCCAGTTCCAGGGGGGGGGAAAAACTGTTTTTT

clone size: NA
D gene: TRBD2
J gene: TRBJ2-1
V gene: TRBV4-2
CDR3 protein: CASSQGPPSGLNEQFF
CDR3 DNA: TGTGCCAGCAGCCAAGGGCCCCCTAGCGGGTTGAATGAGCAGTTCTTC

clone size: NA
D gene: TRBD1
J gene: TRBJ2-1
V gene: TRBV12-3/TRBV12-4
CDR3 protein: CASSPGQGKFF
CDR3 DNA: TGTGCCAGCAGTCCGGGACAGGGGAAGTTCTTC

clone size: NA
D gene: NA
J gene: TRBJ2-5
V gene: TRBV30
CDR3 protein: CAWSVQGETQYF
CDR3 DNA: TGTGCCTGGAGTGTACAGGGAGAGACCCAGTACTTC